This TCR beta chain was sequenced in a study of shared clonotypes between healthy human individuals. General observations from the study: Donor clonotype sharing was expected to depend on sequencing depth. The study drew on few donors, limiting represented genetic and exposure-history diversity.

This CDR3 contains 15 residues. The V gene's germline CDR1 is MDHEN and CDR2 SYDVKM. The V and J ends lost 4 bases and 0 bases respectively, with 7 bases between them. The authors' processing: As immunoSEQ supplied junction-only sequences (without quality scores), filtering differed. Assay: immunoSEQ multiplex PCR; the TCRdb copy retains only in-frame clones and omits some. V and J calls and clone size are given by that table; D and trimming were obtained from the DNA. The data contain about 450,000 clones, 70% to 80% of them singletons. Comments on this clone: Its matching antigen is unknown.

The receptor was isolated from a woman between 40 and 55 years old in good health. Some clones in this sample may be carry-over from other donors' samples. V and J are TRBV28 and TRBJ2-6, with D unresolved. The sequenced sample consisted of PBMCs. CDR3 region: CASSSQRSGANVLTF. The CDR3 region has the DNA TGTGCCAGCAGTTCCCAACGCTCTGGGGCCAACGTCCTGACTTTC.